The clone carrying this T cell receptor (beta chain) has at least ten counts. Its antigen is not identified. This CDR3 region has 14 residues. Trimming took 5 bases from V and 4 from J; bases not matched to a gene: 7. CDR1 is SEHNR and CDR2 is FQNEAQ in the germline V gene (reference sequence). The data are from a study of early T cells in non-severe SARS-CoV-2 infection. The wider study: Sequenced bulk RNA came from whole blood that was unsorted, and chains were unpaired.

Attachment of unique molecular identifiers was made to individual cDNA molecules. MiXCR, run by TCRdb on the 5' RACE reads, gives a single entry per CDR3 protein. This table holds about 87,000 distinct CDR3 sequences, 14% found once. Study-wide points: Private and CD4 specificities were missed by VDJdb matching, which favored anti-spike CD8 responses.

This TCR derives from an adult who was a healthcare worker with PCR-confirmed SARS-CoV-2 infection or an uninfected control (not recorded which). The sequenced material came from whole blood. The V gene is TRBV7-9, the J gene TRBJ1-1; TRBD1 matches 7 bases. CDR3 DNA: TGTGCCAGCAGCCCGGGACAGTCTTCCACTGAAGCTTTCTTT. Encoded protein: CASSPGQSSTEAFF.